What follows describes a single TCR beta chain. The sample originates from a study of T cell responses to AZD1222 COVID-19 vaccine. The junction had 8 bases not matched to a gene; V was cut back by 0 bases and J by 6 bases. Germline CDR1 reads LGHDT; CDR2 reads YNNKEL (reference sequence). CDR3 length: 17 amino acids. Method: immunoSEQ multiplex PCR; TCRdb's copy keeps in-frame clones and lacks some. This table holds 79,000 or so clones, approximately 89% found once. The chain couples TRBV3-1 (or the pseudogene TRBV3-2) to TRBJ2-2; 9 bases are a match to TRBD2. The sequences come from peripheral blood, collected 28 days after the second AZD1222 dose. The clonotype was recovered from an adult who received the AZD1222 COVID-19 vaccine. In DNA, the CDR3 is TGTGCCAGCAGCCAAGATGCGGCGGGGGGGCTCTCCGGGGAGCTGTTTTTT. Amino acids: CASSQDAAGGLSGELFF.